The 23 T cell receptor beta chains in this list originate from one sample, sequenced in a study of T cells in Graves' hyperthyroidism and ophthalmopathy. RNA transcripts served as the template for amplifying TCR beta CDR3 regions. HTBI primers drove first-round RT-PCR of the TCR CDR3. TCRdb analysed the multiplex PCR reads with MiXCR anew, one entry per CDR3 protein. The profile covers 400,000 to 500,000 distinct CDR3 sequences, with roughly 14% appearing a single time and about 13% taken by the ten largest. The sequenced sample was blood. All receptors derive from a man between 18 and 35 years old with Graves' ophthalmopathy.

J is TRBJ2-1 and V is TRBV19; TRBD2 matches 12 bases. The CDR3 spans 16 residues. The ends lost 6 bases at V and 3 bases at J; junction bases unmatched: 6. Germline CDR1 LNHDA, CDR2 SQIVND (reference sequence). CDR3 amino acids: CASSMTSGRYYNEQFF. DNA of the CDR3: TGTGCCAGTAGCATGACTAGCGGGAGATACTACAATGAGCAGTTCTTC.

The sample holds many counts of this clonotype. The rearrangement joins TRBV27 to TRBJ2-1; D tentatively reads TRBD1 or TRBD2 (7 bases each). CDR3 size: 15 residues. CDR1 and CDR2 (germline): MNHEY, SMNVEV (reference sequence). Between the trimmed V and J ends, which lost 6 bases and 5 bases, there was a span of 17 bases. The CDR3 sequence: CASSSGAGGDNEQFF. DNA of the CDR3: TGTGCCAGCAGCTCTGGGGCAGGGGGGGACAATGAGCAGTTCTTC.

This clonotype occurred many times. The chain uses TRBV5-1 and TRBJ2-1; D possibly corresponds to TRBD2 (6 bases). Trimming stripped 1 base from V and 1 base from J, with 12 bases between. From germline, CDR1 is SGHRS and CDR2 YFSETQ. The CDR3 consists of 16 residues. This CDR3 reads CASSLSAGTSYNEQFF. The CDR3 DNA is TGCGCCAGCAGCTTGTCGGCAGGGACTTCCTACAATGAGCAGTTCTTC.

This clonotype was found a few times. The chain uses TRBV7-9 and TRBJ1-4, with D possibly being TRBD1 (5 bases). V lost 3 bases to trimming and J lost 8 bases, with 13 bases between them. The CDR3 is made up of 14 amino acids. From germline, CDR1 is SEHNR and CDR2 FQNEAQ (reference sequence). CDR3 region: CASSLGRDWEKLFF. Here the CDR3 DNA reads TGTGCCAGCAGCTTGGGGCGAGACTGGGAAAAACTGTTTTTT.

This clonotype was detected a few times. The rearrangement uses TRBV5-5 and TRBJ1-1, with 9 bases fitting TRBD1. This CDR3 comprises 16 residues. The germline gives CDR1 SGHKS, CDR2 YYEKEE (reference sequence). V shed 9 bases and J 4 bases; nucleotides not matched to a gene: 16. This CDR3 is CATQQGTGIFGTEAFF. The CDR3 nucleotides read TGTGCCACCCAACAGGGGACAGGGATTTTCGGCACTGAAGCTTTCTTT.

This clonotype was seen at least ten times. V usage is TRBV2 and J usage is TRBJ2-3; D gene uncertain. Germline V gives CDR1 SNHLY, CDR2 FYNNEI. Trimming left V 6 bases short and J 6 bases short, with 10 bases between. This CDR3 is 12 amino acids long. The CDR3 region is CASRTDLDTQYF. The CDR3 region has the DNA TGTGCCAGCAGGACTGACCTGGATACGCAGTATTTT.

This clonotype has a single count. J is TRBJ1-1 and V is TRBV24-1; a weak D match, TRBD1 (6 bases). Germline assignment: CDR1 KGHDR and CDR2 SFDVKD. The CDR3 sequence is 17 residues long. Trimming removed 0 bases at V and 0 bases at J, with 13 bases between. The CDR3, as DNA: TGTGCCACCAGTGATTTGCCGAGAGGGGGGATGAACACTGAAGCTTTCTTT. It translates to CATSDLPRGGMNTEAFF.

This clonotype was seen many times. The rearrangement joins TRBV20-1 to TRBJ2-7, with 13 bases matching TRBD2. Germline lookup yields CDR1 DFQATT and CDR2 SNEGSKA (reference sequence). CDR3 length equals 16 residues. Trimming took 3 bases from V and 4 from J; bases not matched to a gene: 9. The CDR3 reads CSASALGTSGKYEQYF. CDR3 in DNA: TGCAGTGCTAGTGCCCTCGGGACTAGCGGGAAGTACGAGCAGTACTTC.

A few counts support this clonotype. The genes are TRBV5-1 and TRBJ2-2; D call uncertain. V gave up 2 bases and J gave up 6 bases, with 11 bases separating them. This CDR3 has 14 residues. The V gene's germline CDR1 is SGHRS and CDR2 YFSETQ. As DNA, the CDR3 is TGCGCCAGCAGCTTCACTATCGGACCCGGGGAGCTGTTTTTT. Translating gives CASSFTIGPGELFF.

J is TRBJ2-1 and V is TRBV2; TRBD2 aligns across 7 bases. CDR3 length: 13 amino acids. V shed 9 bases and J 5 bases; nucleotides not matched to a gene: 7. Germline CDR1 is SNHLY and CDR2 is FYNNEI. The CDR3 loop reads CASPGGPNNEQFF. The CDR3, as DNA: TGTGCCAGTCCGGGAGGACCGAACAATGAGCAGTTCTTC.

The rearrangement joins TRBV7-3 to TRBJ1-2; D remains ambiguous. CDR3 size: 13 residues. The V and J ends lost 2 bases and 6 bases respectively, with 10 bases between them. The germline V gene encodes CDR1 SGHTA and CDR2 FQGTGA. The CDR3 DNA is TGTGCCAGCAGCTTATCGGAAAGAGATGGCTACACCTTC. It encodes CASSLSERDGYTF.

Points on this clonotype: A much larger clone differs from this one at a single base, so this may be a read error. Because the CDR3 is missing its conserved closing phenylalanine or tryptophan, this is likely a read error. The gene calls are TRBV2 and TRBJ1-2; unclear D gene. CDR3 length equals 14 residues. Looked up from germline, CDR1 is SNHLY and CDR2 is FYNNEI. Trimming cost V 8 bases and J 1 base, with 14 bases left between them. The CDR3: CASLETAFNYGYTL. Here the CDR3 DNA reads TGTGCCAGCCTAGAAACAGCATTTAACTATGGCTACACCCTC.

This clonotype was counted many times. This chain connects TRBV6-5 to TRBJ2-7, with D possibly TRBD1 on 5 matching bases. The germline V gene encodes CDR1 MNHEY and CDR2 SVGAGI. V gave up 2 bases and J gave up 5 bases, with 16 bases separating them. CDR3 length: 15 amino acids. In DNA form, the CDR3 reads TGTGCCAGCAGTTACATAAGGGGCGGTGGCGACGAGCAGTACTTC. This gives the protein CASSYIRGGGDEQYF.

In its sample, this clonotype was seen many times. CDR3 residues: CASSPMSLGGIYEQYF. CDR3 DNA: TGTGCCAGCAGCCCCATGAGTCTGGGGGGCATCTACGAGCAGTACTTC. This sequence joins TRBV7-2 and TRBJ2-7, with D perhaps matching TRBD1 or TRBD2 (6 bases each). V gave up 5 bases and J gave up 3 bases, with 20 bases separating them. The CDR3 runs 16 residues. Germline-derived CDR1 and CDR2 are SGHTA and FQGNSA.

J is TRBJ2-1 and V is TRBV6-2 or TRBV6-3; 10 nucleotides align to TRBD2. The CDR3 is 15 amino acids. The V and J ends lost 4 bases and 7 bases, in that order; junction bases with no gene match: 7. Germline CDR1 MNHEY, CDR2 SVGEGT. Here the CDR3 reads CASSSAGGLTNEQFF. The CDR3 DNA reads TGTGCCAGCAGTTCAGCGGGGGGGCTTACGAATGAGCAGTTCTTC.

This clonotype appeared a few times. The chain combines TRBV12-3 or TRBV12-4 with TRBJ1-5, with no clear D. The V end lost 3 bases, the J end lost 5 bases, and 8 bases lay between the germline ends. The CDR3 extends over 13 amino acids. The CDR3 nucleotides read TGTGCCAGCAGTTTCCCCGGGGATCAGCCCCAGCATTTT. Translation: CASSFPGDQPQHF.

This clonotype has ten or more counts. The V gene is TRBV20-1, the J gene TRBJ2-7; 9 bases fit TRBD2. The CDR3 has 15 residues. V trimming: 6 bases; J trimming: 1 base; junction bases outside the gene matches: 10. Germline V gives CDR1 DFQATT, CDR2 SNEGSKA (reference sequence). CDR3 sequence (DNA): TGCAGTGCAGCCTCCCTAGCGGGACGATCCTACGAGCAGTACTTC. It yields the protein CSAASLAGRSYEQYF.

The genes are TRBV30 and TRBJ2-7; 10 bases align to TRBD1. Germline CDR1 is GTSNPN and CDR2 is SVGIG (reference sequence). The CDR3 consists of 14 residues. After removal of 4 bases from V and 3 bases from J, the junction contained 6 bases not matched to a gene. The CDR3 protein is CAWTPGTGDYEQYF. The CDR3 DNA reads as TGTGCCTGGACCCCCGGGACAGGGGACTACGAGCAGTACTTC.

Concerning this clonotype itself: This may stem from a read error, because a much larger clone lies one nucleotide away. The rearrangement uses TRBV7-9 and TRBJ1-5; D call uncertain. This CDR3 comprises 13 residues. From germline, CDR1 is SEHNR and CDR2 FQNEAQ (reference sequence). The V and J ends lost 1 base and 11 bases respectively, with 12 bases between them. The CDR3 loop reads CASSLGRSQSQHF. The CDR3 nucleotides are TGTGCCAGCAGCTTAGGGCGGAGCCAGTCCCAGCATTTT.

This clonotype was picked up many times. The chain combines TRBV11-3 with TRBJ2-3; weak D call: TRBD1 (7 bases). The CDR3 sequence is 18 residues long. V shed 4 bases and J shed 0 bases, with 20 bases lying between them. CDR1 is SGHNT and CDR2 is YENEEA in the germline V gene. The CDR3 reads CASSSPTPQGTSTDTQYF. The CDR3 coding sequence is TGTGCCAGCAGCTCACCGACCCCACAGGGGACTAGCACAGATACGCAGTATTTT. Supplemented by reference TRBV11-3 and TRBJ2-3, the full variable domain reads EAGVVQSPRYKIIEKKQPVAFWCNPISGHNTLYWYLQNLGQGPELLIRYENEEAVDDSQLPKDRFSAERLKGVDSTLKIQPAELGDSAVYLCASSSPTPQGTSTDTQYFGPGTRLTVL.

This clonotype came up many times. The chain carries TRBV7-9 and TRBJ2-3; D gene unclear. V was cut by 0 bases and J by 0 bases, with 4 bases left in between. CDR1 and CDR2 (germline): SEHNR, FQNEAQ (reference sequence). This CDR3 comprises 14 residues. CDR3 amino acids: CASSLASSTDTQYF. The CDR3 DNA follows: TGTGCCAGCAGCTTAGCTTCGAGCACAGATACGCAGTATTTT. Variable domain in full (rest from reference TRBV7-9 and TRBJ2-3): DTGVSQNPRHKITKRGQNVTFRCDPISEHNRLYWYRQTLGQGPEFLTYFQNEAQLEKSRLLSDRFSAERPKGSFSTLEIQRTEQGDSAMYLCASSLASSTDTQYFGPGTRLTVL.

This clonotype was seen ten or more times. The chain links TRBV29-1 to TRBJ1-1, with D tentatively TRBD1 (5 bases). The V end lost 4 bases, the J end lost 0 bases, and 6 bases lay between the germline ends. The CDR3 loop spans 12 amino acids. CDR1 is SQVTM and CDR2 is ANQGSEA in the germline V gene. The CDR3 here is CSVGGLNTEAFF. The CDR3 DNA reads as TGCAGCGTTGGGGGCCTGAACACTGAAGCTTTCTTT.

The genes are TRBV7-7 and TRBJ2-7; TRBD1 matches 11 bases. There are 17 residues in the CDR3. Germline loops: CDR1 SSHAT, CDR2 FNYEAQ (reference sequence). Trimming cost V 0 bases and J 2 bases; bases outside gene matches: 6. CDR3 bases: TGTGCCAGCAGCTTAGCGCATGGACAGGGGGCAACCTACGAGCAGTACTTC. Translating it yields CASSLAHGQGATYEQYF.